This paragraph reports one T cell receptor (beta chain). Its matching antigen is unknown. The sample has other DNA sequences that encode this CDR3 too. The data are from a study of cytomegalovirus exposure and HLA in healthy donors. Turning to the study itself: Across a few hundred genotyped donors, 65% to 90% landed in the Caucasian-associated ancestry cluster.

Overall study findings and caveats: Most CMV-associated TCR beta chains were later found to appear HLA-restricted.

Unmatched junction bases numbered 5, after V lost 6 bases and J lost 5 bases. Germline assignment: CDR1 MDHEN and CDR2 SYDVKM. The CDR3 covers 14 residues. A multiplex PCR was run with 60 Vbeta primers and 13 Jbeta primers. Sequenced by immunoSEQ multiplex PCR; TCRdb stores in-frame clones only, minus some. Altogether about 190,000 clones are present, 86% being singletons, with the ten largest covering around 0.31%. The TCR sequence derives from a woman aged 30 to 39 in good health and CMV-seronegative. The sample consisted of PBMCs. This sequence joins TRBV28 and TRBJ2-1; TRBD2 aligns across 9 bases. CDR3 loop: CASRPGLADNEQFF. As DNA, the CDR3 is TGTGCCAGCAGGCCGGGACTAGCCGACAATGAGCAGTTCTTC.